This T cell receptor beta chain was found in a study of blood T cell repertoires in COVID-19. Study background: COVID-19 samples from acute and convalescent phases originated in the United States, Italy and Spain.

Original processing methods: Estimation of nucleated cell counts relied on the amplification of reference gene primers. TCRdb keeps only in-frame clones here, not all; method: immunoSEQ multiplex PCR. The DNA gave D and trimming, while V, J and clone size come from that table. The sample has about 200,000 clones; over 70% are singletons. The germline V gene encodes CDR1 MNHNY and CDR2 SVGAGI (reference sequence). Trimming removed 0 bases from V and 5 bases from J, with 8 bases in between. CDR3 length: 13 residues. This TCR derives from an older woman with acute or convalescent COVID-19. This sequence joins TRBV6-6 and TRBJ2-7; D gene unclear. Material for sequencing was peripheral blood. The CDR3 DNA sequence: TGTGCCAGCAGTTACTCTCGTCTAGACGAGCAGTACGTC. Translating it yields CASSYSRLDEQYV.